The rows below give T cell receptor beta chains drawn from one sample of a study of blood T cell repertoires in COVID-19. Only in-frame clones appear in the TCRdb table, and some are missing; sequencing was by immunoSEQ multiplex PCR. The sample carries approximately 100,000 clones, around 72% recorded once. The sequenced sample consisted of peripheral blood. Source of these receptors: a man between 65 and 85 years old with acute or convalescent COVID-19. Both conserved end residues are part of each CDR3. The D gene is left open where the match is weak. Clone size, where shown, is once, few, many, or a class for clones that have expanded.

D	size	V	J	CDR3	DNA
TRBD2	-	TRBV29-1	TRBJ2-1	CSVIPGLALNEQFF	TGCAGCGTGATCCCGGGACTAGCTTTGAATGAGCAGTTCTTC
-	-	TRBV11-1	TRBJ2-2	CASSLGGSGELFF	TGTGCCAGCAGCTTAGGTGGCTCGGGGGAGCTGTTTTTT
TRBD2	-	TRBV19	TRBJ2-1	CASSTRGLADNEQFF	TGTGCCAGTAGTACCAGGGGACTAGCGGACAATGAGCAGTTCTTC
-	-	TRBV10-1	TRBJ1-3	CASIEQGELRNTIYF	TGCGCCAGCATTGAACAGGGAGAACTCCGAAACACCATATATTTT
-	-	TRBV2	TRBJ2-3	CASPPRSSSTDTQYF	TGTGCCAGCCCCCCTCGGTCATCTAGCACAGATACGCAGTATTTT
TRBD1	few	TRBV7-8	TRBJ1-3	CASGYTYRGRGSGNTIYF	TGTGCCAGCGGATACACCTACAGGGGTCGGGGCTCTGGAAACACCATATATTTT
TRBD2	few	TRBV7-8	TRBJ2-5	CASSTGTSGRASQETQYF	TGTGCCAGCAGCACCGGGACTAGCGGGAGGGCCTCACAAGAGACCCAGTACTTC
TRBD2	-	TRBV6-2/TRBV6-3	TRBJ2-7	CASSYPAGASYEQYF	TGTGCCAGCAGTTACCCAGCGGGAGCCTCCTACGAGCAGTACTTC
TRBD1	-	TRBV5-1	TRBJ2-1	CASSLEGTGEGKQFF	TGCGCCAGCAGCTTGGAAGGGACAGGGGAGGGTAAGCAGTTCTTC
-	-	TRBV2	TRBJ2-2	CASSLHGELFF	TGTGCCAGCAGTTTACACGGGGAGCTGTTTTTT
-	-	TRBV5-1	TRBJ2-5	CASSLWGGQYQETQYF	TGCGCCAGCAGCTTGTGGGGTGGACAGTACCAAGAGACCCAGTACTTC
TRBD1	-	TRBV5-6	TRBJ1-6	CASSLRDRGLYNSPLHF	TGTGCCAGCAGCCTCCGGGACAGGGGGCTCTATAATTCACCCCTCCACTTT
-	-	TRBV10-3	TRBJ1-1	CATGHRNTEAFF	TGTGCCACGGGACACCGGAACACTGAAGCTTTCTTT
-	-	TRBV2	TRBJ2-7	CASSETGSWYEQYF	TGTGCCAGCAGTGAAACAGGTAGCTGGTACGAGCAGTACTTC
-	-	TRBV6-5	TRBJ2-7	CASSFYRDTYEQYF	TGTGCCAGCAGTTTCTACCGGGACACCTACGAGCAGTACTTC
TRBD1	-	TRBV20-1	TRBJ1-2	CSANDRGPDGYTF	TGCAGTGCTAATGACAGGGGGCCGGATGGCTACACCTTC
-	-	TRBV6-6	TRBJ2-3	CASSPRGTDTQYF	TGTGCCAGCAGTCCCAGGGGCACAGATACGCAGTATTTT
TRBD1	-	TRBV9	TRBJ2-5	CASSEKGARKTQYF	TGTGCCAGCAGCGAAAAGGGGGCGCGGAAGACCCAGTACTTC
TRBD2	once	TRBV20-1	TRBJ2-7	CTGTSGHEQYF	TGCACCGGGACTAGCGGGCACGAGCAGTACTTC
TRBD2	once	TRBV11-2	TRBJ2-2	CASRVAGGRLNTGELFF	TGTGCCAGCAGGGTAGCGGGAGGACGGTTGAACACCGGGGAGCTGTTTTTT
-	-	TRBV28	TRBJ2-1	CAGSEGHNEQFF	TGTGCCGGATCGGAGGGCCACAATGAGCAGTTCTTC
-	-	TRBV7-6	TRBJ2-7	CASSLSGDEQYF	TGTGCCAGCAGCTTGTCCGGGGACGAGCAGTACTTC
-	once	TRBV27	TRBJ1-2	CASSLIGQPSGYTF	TGTGCCAGCAGTTTAATTGGACAGCCTTCTGGCTACACCTTC
-	-	TRBV21-1	TRBJ2-7	CASSKGLRQGANEQYF	TGTGCCAGCAGCAAAGGGTTGAGGCAGGGGGCTAACGAGCAGTACTTC
-	-	TRBV6-2/TRBV6-3	TRBJ1-5	CASSFTGNQPQHF	TGTGCCAGCAGTTTCACAGGGAATCAGCCCCAGCATTTT
-	once	TRBV6-5	TRBJ1-2	CASSREAAGYTF	TGTGCCAGCAGTAGGGAGGCCGCCGGCTACACCTTC
-	-	TRBV13	TRBJ1-2	CASTTIDGYTF	TGTGCCAGCACCACCATAGATGGCTACACCTTC
TRBD1	-	TRBV29-1	TRBJ2-1	CSVDGMTGTNEQFF	TGCAGCGTTGATGGCATGACAGGGACCAATGAGCAGTTCTTC
TRBD2	-	TRBV6-6	TRBJ2-5	CASGDSGRAGETQYF	TGTGCCAGCGGAGATAGCGGGAGGGCCGGGGAGACCCAGTACTTC
TRBD1	-	TRBV10-3	TRBJ2-7	CAISEPNRGRMYEQYF	TGTGCCATCAGTGAGCCTAACAGGGGGCGGATGTACGAGCAGTACTTC
-	-	TRBV24-1	TRBJ1-1	CATSGGGLNTEAFF	TGTGCCACCAGTGGGGGAGGCTTGAACACTGAAGCTTTCTTT
-	-	TRBV3-1/TRBV3-2	TRBJ2-5	CASSQQGRETQYF	TGTGCCAGCAGCCAACAGGGGCGGGAGACCCAGTACTTC
TRBD2	-	TRBV24-1	TRBJ2-3	CATSGRRVWTTSGTPDTQYF	TGTGCCACCAGTGGACGAAGGGTGTGGACGACTAGCGGGACGCCGGATACGCAGTATTTT
-	-	TRBV30	TRBJ1-2	CAWATGSHGYTF	TGTGCCTGGGCGACAGGATCTCATGGCTACACCTTC
-	once	TRBV29-1	TRBJ2-2	CSVKQVALDTGELFF	TGCAGCGTTAAACAGGTGGCCTTGGACACCGGGGAGCTGTTTTTT
-	-	TRBV30	TRBJ2-5	CAWSVSGEGTQYF	TGTGCCTGGAGTGTAAGTGGAGAAGGGACCCAGTACTTC
TRBD1	-	TRBV2	TRBJ1-5	CASSGTGGNQPQHF	TGTGCCAGCAGCGGGACAGGTGGGAATCAGCCCCAGCATTTT
-	-	TRBV5-1	TRBJ1-1	CASSQTSVNTEAFF	TGCGCCAGCAGCCAGACATCAGTGAACACTGAAGCTTTCTTT
-	-	TRBV20-1	TRBJ1-6	CSASMNNYNSPLHF	TGCAGTGCTAGTATGAACAACTATAATTCACCCCTCCACTTT
TRBD1	-	TRBV4-3	TRBJ1-2	CASSLGRDRAGYTF	TGCGCCAGCAGCCTGGGACGGGACAGGGCTGGCTACACCTTC
-	few	TRBV27	TRBJ2-7	CASSLLGGGYYEQYF	TGTGCCAGCAGTTTATTGGGAGGGGGTTATTACGAGCAGTACTTC
-	once	TRBV5-6	TRBJ2-2	CASSFLAGRGTGELFF	TGTGCCAGCAGCTTCTTGGCGGGGCGGGGCACCGGGGAGCTGTTTTTT
TRBD1	many	TRBV5-6	TRBJ1-1	CASSLRTGWMRTEAFF	TGTGCCAGCAGCTTAAGGACAGGGTGGATGAGGACTGAAGCTTTCTTT
TRBD1	-	TRBV5-1	TRBJ2-7	CASSSDRAQYF	TGCGCCAGCAGCTCGGACAGGGCGCAGTACTTC
TRBD1	-	TRBV28	TRBJ1-5	CASSLSTTDRLGGNQPQHF	TGTGCCAGCAGTTTATCTACCACGGACAGGTTAGGAGGCAATCAGCCCCAGCATTTT
TRBD2	few	TRBV19	TRBJ2-1	CASRQLAGSYNEQFF	TGTGCCAGTAGGCAACTAGCGGGCTCCTACAATGAGCAGTTCTTC
-	-	TRBV28	TRBJ2-2	CASSLSGTGELFF	TGTGCCAGCAGTTTATCGGGAACCGGGGAGCTGTTTTTT
TRBD2	-	TRBV6-5	TRBJ2-1	CASFGWTSGIGEQFF	TGTGCCAGCTTCGGCTGGACTAGCGGGATTGGGGAGCAGTTCTTC
TRBD1	-	TRBV10-3	TRBJ2-7	CAISTITGTGSYEQYF	TGTGCCATCAGTACTATTACCGGGACAGGGTCCTACGAGCAGTACTTC
TRBD2	-	TRBV14	TRBJ2-1	CASSPLAGASYNEQFF	TGTGCCAGCAGCCCCTTGGCGGGAGCCTCCTACAATGAGCAGTTCTTC
-	-	TRBV2	TRBJ1-5	CAIMGRGRGENQPQHF	TGTGCCATCATGGGGAGGGGCAGAGGGGAAAATCAGCCCCAGCATTTT
-	-	TRBV14	TRBJ1-5	CASRSSDSLNQPQHF	TGTGCCAGTAGATCTTCGGACAGCCTCAATCAGCCCCAGCATTTT
TRBD1	-	TRBV18	TRBJ1-2	CASSPGTGSLNKSGYTF	TGTGCCAGCTCACCAGGGACAGGGTCCCTTAATAAGAGTGGCTACACCTTC
-	few	TRBV6-5	TRBJ1-4	CASSYRGSREKLFF	TGTGCCAGCAGTTACCGGGGGTCTCGTGAAAAACTGTTTTTT
TRBD1	-	TRBV28	TRBJ1-1	CASSLMGQELTEAFF	TGTGCCAGCAGTTTGATGGGACAGGAGCTCACTGAAGCTTTCTTT